A selection of T cell receptor beta chains follows, all from one sample in a study of human T cells and chemical hapten exposure. TCRdb ran MiXCR on the RACE reads and lists one entry per CDR3 protein. In the table there are about 34,000 distinct CDR3 sequences, more than 6% of which are singletons. Sequencing used whole blood, obtained in connection with sensitization to the hapten diphenylcyclopropenone (DPC). The receptors were gathered from a woman aged 25 to 45 with alopecia areata. Some clones in this sample may be carry-over from other donors' samples. Each CDR3 is given with its conserved first and last residue. The D gene is left open where the match is weak. Expanded clones are given a class, and other clones once, few, many or no size at all.

d_call | clone_size | j_call | v_call | cdr3_aa | cdr3_nt
TRBD1 | NA | TRBJ2-1 | TRBV7-2 | CASTTAGGGSYNEQFF | TGTGCCAGCACCACCGCAGGGGGTGGCTCCTACAATGAGCAGTTCTTC
NA | many | TRBJ1-5 | TRBV28 | CASSPRGGSNQPQHF | TGTGCCAGCAGCCCTAGGGGGGGAAGCAATCAGCCCCAGCATTTT
NA | NA | TRBJ1-1 | TRBV30 | CAWSVGGAGGF | TGTGCCTGGAGTGTCGGAGGGGCCGGCGGCTTT
NA | many | TRBJ2-5 | TRBV28 | CASSSQGRETQYF | TGTGCCAGCAGTTCACAGGGTCGAGAGACCCAGTACTTC
NA | many | TRBJ2-3 | TRBV6-5 | CASSYSRASGNTDTQYF | TGTGCCAGCAGTTACTCGAGGGCCAGCGGAAACACAGATACGCAGTATTTT
NA | NA | TRBJ2-3 | TRBV24-1 | CATSDLRTDTQYF | TGTGCCACCAGTGATTTACGGACAGATACGCAGTATTTT
NA | few | TRBJ2-7 | TRBV27 | CASSPGLYEQYF | TGTGCCAGCAGTCCCGGGCTCTACGAGCAGTACTTC
TRBD2 | many | TRBJ2-1 | TRBV4-3 | CASSQSSGGHNEQFF | TGCGCCAGCAGCCAATCTAGCGGGGGACACAATGAGCAGTTCTTC
TRBD1 | few | TRBJ1-2 | TRBV12-3/TRBV12-4 | CASSPSGGTAPAGYTF | TGTGCCAGCAGTCCCTCGGGAGGGACAGCCCCAGCTGGCTACACCTTC
NA | few | TRBJ2-7 | TRBV7-2 | CASSLVVQYF | TGTGCCAGCAGCTTAGTTGTGCAGTACTTC
TRBD1 | few | TRBJ1-6 | TRBV7-9 | CASSLTGSRSPLHF | TGTGCCAGCAGCTTGACAGGGAGTCGATCACCCCTCCACTTT
NA | NA | TRBJ2-7 | TRBV6-1 | CASSARDGAYEQYF | TGTGCCAGCAGTGCTCGTGACGGAGCCTACGAGCAGTACTTC
NA | few | TRBJ1-4 | TRBV28 | CASATPGQGGEKLFF | TGTGCCAGCGCTACGCCGGGTCAGGGAGGTGAAAAACTGTTTTTT
NA | NA | TRBJ1-5 | TRBV25-1 | CASSDEGILQPQHF | TGTGCCAGCAGTGACGAGGGAATCCTGCAGCCCCAGCATTTT
TRBD2 | many | TRBJ2-1 | TRBV7-8 | CASSPLRSGTSEFF | TGTGCCAGCAGCCCTCTTAGGTCCGGGACTAGCGAGTTCTTC
TRBD1 | few | TRBJ1-3 | TRBV5-1 | CASSPGTGGRGNTIYF | TGCGCCAGCAGCCCGGGGACAGGGGGAAGAGGAAACACCATATATTTT
NA | many | TRBJ2-7 | TRBV20-1 | CSATEMYEQYF | TGCAGTGCTACCGAGATGTACGAGCAGTACTTC
NA | NA | TRBJ2-5 | TRBV12-3/TRBV12-4 | CASRTTEPAGTQYF | TGTGCCAGCAGGACGACAGAGCCTGCGGGGACCCAGTACTTC
TRBD1 | few | TRBJ1-2 | TRBV20-1 | CSAMGTGGNRGYGYTF | TGCAGTGCTATGGGGACAGGGGGTAACCGGGGCTATGGCTACACCTTC
NA | NA | TRBJ1-4 | TRBV4-3 | CASSQGRVPGDGEKLFF | TGCGCCAGCAGCCAAGGCCGGGTCCCAGGGGATGGTGAAAAACTGTTTTTT
TRBD1 | few | TRBJ2-3 | TRBV6-6 | CASSPANRGSTDTQYF | TGTGCCAGCAGTCCCGCTAACAGGGGGAGCACAGATACGCAGTATTTT
NA | few | TRBJ1-1 | TRBV20-1 | CSASLRGRFGSEAFF | TGCAGTGCTAGCCTCCGTGGACGGTTCGGTTCTGAAGCTTTCTTT
TRBD1 | many | TRBJ1-5 | TRBV28 | CASRRGQGYALNQPQHF | TGTGCCAGCAGAAGGGGACAGGGGTATGCCCTAAATCAGCCCCAGCATTTT
NA | many | TRBJ2-1 | TRBV7-2 | CASSLVGSRDEQFF | TGTGCCAGCAGCTTAGTTGGGTCGAGGGATGAGCAGTTCTTC
TRBD1 | NA | TRBJ1-3 | TRBV20-1 | CRSTGTGGFSGNTIYF | TGCAGAAGTACCGGGACAGGAGGCTTCTCTGGAAACACCATATATTTT
TRBD1 | NA | TRBJ1-1 | TRBV27 | CASSSGQGYTEAFF | TGTGCCAGCAGTTCGGGACAGGGGTACACTGAAGCTTTCTTT
NA | few | TRBJ2-2 | TRBV6-2/TRBV6-3 | CASSTLRTENTGELFF | TGTGCCAGCAGTACCCTAAGGACAGAGAACACCGGGGAGCTGTTTTTT
TRBD1 | many | TRBJ1-1 | TRBV14 | CASSLTGGGTEAFF | TGTGCCAGCAGCCTCACAGGGGGTGGAACTGAAGCTTTCTTT
NA | NA | TRBJ1-2 | TRBV7-2 | CASSPMSGGGYTF | TGTGCCAGCAGCCCAATGTCGGGGGGTGGCTACACCTTC
TRBD1 | many | TRBJ2-3 | TRBV4-2 | CASSQADRVEVDTQYF | TGTGCCAGCAGCCAAGCTGACAGGGTAGAGGTGGATACGCAGTATTTT
NA | many | TRBJ2-2 | TRBV7-2 | CASSQARTNTGELFF | TGTGCCAGCAGCCAAGCGCGAACGAACACCGGGGAGCTGTTTTTT